This T cell receptor beta chain is from a study of breast tumors, draining lymph nodes, adjacent tissues. Broader study findings: Tumor TCR diversity was below lymph nodes but above nontumor tissue.

V lost 0 bases to trimming and J lost 3 bases, with 11 bases between them. The length of the CDR3 is 15 residues. CDR1 and CDR2 (germline): SGHDT, YYEEEE. This clonotype was picked up many times. No antigen is known for it. TCRdb recomputed calls from the multiplex PCR reads with MiXCR, one row per CDR3 protein. The sample carries about 180,000 distinct CDR3 sequences, 25% to 40% recorded once. Axillary draining lymph nodes of breast cancer patients supplied the node samples. The material sequenced was axillary lymph node tissue. This sequence was found in a female donor with breast cancer. Some clones in this sample may be carry-over from other donors' samples. J is TRBJ2-3 and V is TRBV5-6, with D hard to call. The DNA of the CDR3 is TGTGCCAGCAGCTTGGGGTTTGAGTGGACAGATACGCAGTATTTT. Translated, it gives CASSLGFEWTDTQYF.